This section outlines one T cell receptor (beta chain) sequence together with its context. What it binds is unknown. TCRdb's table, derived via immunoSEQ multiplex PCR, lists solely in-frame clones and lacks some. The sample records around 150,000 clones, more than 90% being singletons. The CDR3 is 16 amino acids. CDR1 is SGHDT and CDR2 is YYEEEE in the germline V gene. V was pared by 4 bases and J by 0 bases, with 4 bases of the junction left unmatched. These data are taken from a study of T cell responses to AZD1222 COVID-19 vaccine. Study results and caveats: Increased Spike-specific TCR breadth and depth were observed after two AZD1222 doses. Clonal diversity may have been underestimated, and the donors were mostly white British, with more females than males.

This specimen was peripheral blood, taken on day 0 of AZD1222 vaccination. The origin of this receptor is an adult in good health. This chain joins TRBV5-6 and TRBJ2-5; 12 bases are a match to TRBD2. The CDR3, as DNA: TGTGCCAGCAGCAGCCCTAGCGGGGGGGACCAAGAGACCCAGTACTTC. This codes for CASSSPSGGDQETQYF.